This T cell receptor (beta chain) comes out of a study of sequential checkpoint blockade in melanoma. This sample's treatment: randomized to nivolumab then ipilimumab (arm A) or the reverse (arm B). Measured with immunoSEQ multiplex PCR; TCRdb has only the in-frame clones, and not every one. The sample lists about 6,100 clones, around 54% seen once, with roughly 17% in the top ten. The trim removed 0 bases at V and 8 bases at J, leaving 7 bases unmatched. Germline assignment: CDR1 SGHNT and CDR2 YYREEE (reference sequence). This CDR3 region has 15 residues. This clonotype originated in a human donor with melanoma. Specimen: CD8+ T cells sorted from blood (inferred from file names), collected from a patient given nivolumab and ipilimumab in sequence. The chain joins TRBV5-4 to TRBJ2-1; TRBD1 matches at 8 bases. The CDR3 here is CASSLGGQGLDEQFF. CDR3 DNA: TGTGCCAGCAGCTTGGGTGGACAGGGTTTAGATGAGCAGTTCTTC.